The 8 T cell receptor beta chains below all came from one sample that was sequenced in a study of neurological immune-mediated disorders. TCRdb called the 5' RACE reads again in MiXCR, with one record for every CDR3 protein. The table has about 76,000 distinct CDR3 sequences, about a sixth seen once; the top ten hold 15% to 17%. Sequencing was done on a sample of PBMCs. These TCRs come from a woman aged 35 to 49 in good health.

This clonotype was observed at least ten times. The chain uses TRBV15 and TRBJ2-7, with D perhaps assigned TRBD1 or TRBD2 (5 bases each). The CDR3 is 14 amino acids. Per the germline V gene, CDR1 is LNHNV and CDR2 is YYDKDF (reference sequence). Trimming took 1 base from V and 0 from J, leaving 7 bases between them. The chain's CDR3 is CATSRVGTSYEQYF. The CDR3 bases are TGTGCCACCAGCAGAGTCGGGACCTCCTACGAGCAGTACTTC.

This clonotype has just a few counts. This chain's CDR3 is CASSLGGRNTEAFF. CDR3 nucleotide sequence: TGTGCCAGCAGCTTGGGAGGAAGGAACACTGAAGCTTTCTTT. The chain combines TRBV5-6 with TRBJ1-1; the D is unclear. Trimming took off 0 bases at V and 1 base at J, with 7 bases between the two ends. The CDR3 consists of 14 residues. Germline-derived CDR1 and CDR2 are SGHDT and YYEEEE. Drawing the rest from reference TRBV5-6 and TRBJ1-1, the complete variable domain is DAGVTQSPTHLIKTRGQQVTLRCSPKSGHDTVSWYQQALGQGPQFIFQYYEEEERQRGNFPDRFSGHQFPNYSSELNVNALLLGDSALYLCASSLGGRNTEAFFGQGTRLTVV.

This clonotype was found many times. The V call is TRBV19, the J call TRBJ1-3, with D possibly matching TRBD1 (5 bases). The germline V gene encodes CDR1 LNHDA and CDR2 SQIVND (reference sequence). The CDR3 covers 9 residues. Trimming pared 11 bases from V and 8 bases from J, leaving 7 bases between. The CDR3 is CADRHTIYF. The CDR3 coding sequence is TGTGCCGACAGACACACCATATATTTT.

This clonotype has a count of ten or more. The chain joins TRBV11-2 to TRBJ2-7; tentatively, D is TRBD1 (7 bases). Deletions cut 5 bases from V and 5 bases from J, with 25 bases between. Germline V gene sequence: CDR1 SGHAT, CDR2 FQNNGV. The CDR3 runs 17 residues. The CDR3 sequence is CASSTNHGGHQGDEQYV. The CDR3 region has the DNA TGTGCCAGCAGCACAAACCACGGGGGCCACCAGGGGGACGAGCAGTACGTC.

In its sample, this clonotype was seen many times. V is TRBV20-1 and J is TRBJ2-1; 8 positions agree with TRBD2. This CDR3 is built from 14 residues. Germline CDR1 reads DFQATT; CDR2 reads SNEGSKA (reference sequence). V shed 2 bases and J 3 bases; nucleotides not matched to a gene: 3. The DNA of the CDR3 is TGCAGTGCTAGAAAGGCGGGGGGCTACAATGAGCAGTTCTTC. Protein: CSARKAGGYNEQFF.

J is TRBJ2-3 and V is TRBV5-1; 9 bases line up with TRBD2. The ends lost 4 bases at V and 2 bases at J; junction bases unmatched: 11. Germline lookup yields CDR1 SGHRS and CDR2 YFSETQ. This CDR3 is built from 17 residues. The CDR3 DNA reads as TGCGCCAGCAGCCAGATATCAGCGGGGGGTACCACAGATACGCAGTATTTT. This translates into CASSQISAGGTTDTQYF.

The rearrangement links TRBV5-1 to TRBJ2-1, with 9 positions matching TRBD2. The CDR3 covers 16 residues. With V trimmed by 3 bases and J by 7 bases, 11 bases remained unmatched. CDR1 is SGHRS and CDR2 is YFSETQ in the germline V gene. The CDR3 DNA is TGCGCCAGCAGCTCCCTCAGGGCGGGGGGGCTAAATGAGCAGTTCTTC. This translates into CASSSLRAGGLNEQFF.

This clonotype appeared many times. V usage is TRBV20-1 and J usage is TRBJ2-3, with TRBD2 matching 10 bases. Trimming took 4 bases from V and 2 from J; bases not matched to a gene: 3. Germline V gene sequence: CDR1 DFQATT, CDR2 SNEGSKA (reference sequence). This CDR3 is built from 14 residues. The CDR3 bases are TGCAGTGCTACCACTAGCGGGGTCACAGATACGCAGTATTTT. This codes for CSATTSGVTDTQYF.